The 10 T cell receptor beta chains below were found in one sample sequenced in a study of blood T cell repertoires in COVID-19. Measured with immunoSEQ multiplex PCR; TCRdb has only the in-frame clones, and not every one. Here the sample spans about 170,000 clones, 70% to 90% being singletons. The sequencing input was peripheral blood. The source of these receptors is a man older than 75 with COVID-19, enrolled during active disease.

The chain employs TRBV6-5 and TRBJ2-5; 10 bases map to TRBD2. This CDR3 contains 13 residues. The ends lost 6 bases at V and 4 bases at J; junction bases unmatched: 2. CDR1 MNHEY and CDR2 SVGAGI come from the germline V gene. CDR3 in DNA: TGTGCCAGCAGGGCTAGCGGGGGAGAGACCCAGTACTTC. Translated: CASRASGGETQYF.

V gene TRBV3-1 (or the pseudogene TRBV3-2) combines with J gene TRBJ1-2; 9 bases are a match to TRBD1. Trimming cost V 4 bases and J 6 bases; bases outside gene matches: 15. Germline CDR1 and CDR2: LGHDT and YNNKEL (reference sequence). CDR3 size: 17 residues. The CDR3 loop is CASSPRGRDRDRDGYTF. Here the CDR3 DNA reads TGTGCCAGCAGCCCCCGAGGACGGGACAGGGATAGGGATGGCTACACCTTC.

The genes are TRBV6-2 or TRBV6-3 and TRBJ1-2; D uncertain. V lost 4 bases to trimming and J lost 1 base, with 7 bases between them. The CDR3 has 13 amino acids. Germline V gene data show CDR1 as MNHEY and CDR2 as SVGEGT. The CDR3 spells CASSSQVNYGYTF. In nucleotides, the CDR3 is TGTGCCAGCAGTTCCCAGGTTAACTATGGCTACACCTTC.

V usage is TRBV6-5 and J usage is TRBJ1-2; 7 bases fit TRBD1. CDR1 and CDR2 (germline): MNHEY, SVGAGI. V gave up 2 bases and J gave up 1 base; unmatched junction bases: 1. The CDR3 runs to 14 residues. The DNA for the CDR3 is TGTGCCAGCAGTTACCGACAGGGTAACTATGGCTACACCTTC. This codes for CASSYRQGNYGYTF.

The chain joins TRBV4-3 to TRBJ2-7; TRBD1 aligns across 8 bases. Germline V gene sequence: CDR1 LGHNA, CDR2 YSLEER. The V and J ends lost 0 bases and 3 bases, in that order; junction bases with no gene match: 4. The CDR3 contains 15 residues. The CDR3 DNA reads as TGCGCCAGCAGCCAAGATTGGACAGGGAACTACGAGCAGTACTTC. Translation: CASSQDWTGNYEQYF.

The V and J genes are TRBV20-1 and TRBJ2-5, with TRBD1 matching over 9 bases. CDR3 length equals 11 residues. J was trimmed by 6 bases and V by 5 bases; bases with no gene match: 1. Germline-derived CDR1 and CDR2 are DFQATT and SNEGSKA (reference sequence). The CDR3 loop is CSAGQGQTQYF. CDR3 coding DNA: TGCAGTGCTGGACAGGGGCAGACCCAGTACTTC.

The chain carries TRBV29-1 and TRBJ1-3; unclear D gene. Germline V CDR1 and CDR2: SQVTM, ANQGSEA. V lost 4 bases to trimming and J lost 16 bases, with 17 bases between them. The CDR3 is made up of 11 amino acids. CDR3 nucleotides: TGCAGCGTTGGGGAGATGCCTCGACTCTATTTT. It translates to CSVGEMPRLYF.

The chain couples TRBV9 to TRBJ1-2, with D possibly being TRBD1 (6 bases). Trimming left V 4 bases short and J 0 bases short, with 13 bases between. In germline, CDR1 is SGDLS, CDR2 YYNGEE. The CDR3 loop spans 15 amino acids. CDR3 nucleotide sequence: TGTGCCAGCAGCTCACCGGACAGAGCTAACTATGGCTACACCTTC. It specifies CASSSPDRANYGYTF.

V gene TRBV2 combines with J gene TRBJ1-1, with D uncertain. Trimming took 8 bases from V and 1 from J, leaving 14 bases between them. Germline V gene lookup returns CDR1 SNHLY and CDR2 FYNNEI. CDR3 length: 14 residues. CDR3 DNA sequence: TGTGCCAGCCCCTACAGAGTAAAGAACACTGAAGCTTTCTTT. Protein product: CASPYRVKNTEAFF.

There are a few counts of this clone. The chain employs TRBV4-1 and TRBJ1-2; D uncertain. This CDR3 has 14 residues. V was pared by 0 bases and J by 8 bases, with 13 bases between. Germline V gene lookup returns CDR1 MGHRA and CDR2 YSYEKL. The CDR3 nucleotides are TGCGCCAGCAGCCAAGATGGGCTGCCAGTGGGCTACACCTTC. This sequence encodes CASSQDGLPVGYTF.